The source of this TCR beta chain is a study of T cell responses to AZD1222 COVID-19 vaccine. Findings of the study overall: Seropositivity was recorded at baseline in only a handful of AZD1222 recipients.

Profiling relied on immunoSEQ multiplex PCR, and the TCRdb table lists in-frame clones only, not all of them. The sample shows fewer than 200,000 clones, roughly 92% of them seen only once. CDR3 length: 16 amino acids. The germline V gene encodes CDR1 MNHEY and CDR2 SVGEGT. Unmatched junction bases numbered 2, after V lost 6 bases and J lost 0 bases. Concerning this clone itself: What it binds is unknown.

The sequenced sample was peripheral blood, obtained on day 0 of AZD1222 vaccination. This receptor was taken from an adult in good health. This sequence joins TRBV6-2 or TRBV6-3 and TRBJ2-1; 13 bases are a match to TRBD2. CDR3 nucleotide sequence: TGTGCCAGCAGCGGACTAGCGGGGGACTCCTACAATGAGCAGTTCTTC. It specifies CASSGLAGDSYNEQFF.